These T cell receptor beta chains were read from a single sample in a study of T cell changes during pregnancy in multiple sclerosis. Sequenced by immunoSEQ multiplex PCR; TCRdb stores in-frame clones only, minus some. The sample shows tens of thousands of clones, about 92% of them seen only once. This specimen was peripheral blood, taken in the first trimester of pregnancy. These receptors came from a female donor with multiple sclerosis, enrolled in a pregnancy study. The CDR3 runs from the conserved cysteine through the conserved F or W. A D gene is named only where the DNA matches it firmly. Size tells how often a clone was seen (once, few, many) or the class of an expanded clone, and some rows leave it out.

TRBD1,TRBJ2-5,TRBV19,few,CASSRAGGAETQYF,TGTGCCAGTAGTCGTGCAGGGGGCGCGGAGACCCAGTACTTC
NA,TRBJ1-2,TRBV28,NA,CASSLPGRIYGYTF,TGTGCCAGCAGTTTACCCGGGAGGATCTATGGCTACACCTTC
NA,TRBJ1-5,TRBV2,NA,CASSSDFDQPQHF,TGTGCCAGCAGTTCGGACTTCGATCAGCCCCAGCATTTT
NA,TRBJ2-7,TRBV4-3,NA,CASSQELRYEQYF,TGCGCCAGCAGCCAAGAATTGCGGTACGAGCAGTACTTC
NA,TRBJ2-4,TRBV19,NA,CASSRGQSYAKNIQYF,TGTGCCAGTAGTAGGGGACAAAGCTACGCCAAAAACATTCAGTACTTC
TRBD1,TRBJ2-1,TRBV11-3,NA,CASSLDQPTGVNEQFF,TGTGCCAGCAGCTTAGATCAGCCGACAGGGGTCAATGAGCAGTTCTTC
TRBD1,TRBJ1-2,TRBV4-1,NA,CASSQVQGTGYTF,TGCGCCAGCAGCCAAGTACAGGGGACTGGCTACACCTTC
TRBD1,TRBJ2-1,TRBV29-1,NA,CSALRGYNEQFF,TGCAGCGCCCTCAGGGGGTACAATGAGCAGTTCTTC
NA,TRBJ2-2,TRBV4-2,NA,CASSQDPLPESTGELFF,TGTGCCAGCAGCCAAGATCCCCTGCCCGAGAGCACCGGGGAGCTGTTTTTT
TRBD2,TRBJ2-2,TRBV19,NA,CASSLGSGGAGELFF,TGTGCCAGTAGTCTTGGGAGTGGGGGGGCCGGGGAGCTGTTTTTT
NA,TRBJ1-4,TRBV13,NA,CASSLTGPGANEKLFF,TGTGCCAGCAGCTTAACAGGGCCCGGGGCTAATGAAAAACTGTTTTTT
NA,TRBJ1-2,TRBV6-5,few,CASRGSSTGYTF,TGTGCCAGCAGGGGATCCTCTACAGGTTACACCTTC
TRBD2,TRBJ2-7,TRBV2,NA,CASSDTLAGSGEQYF,TGTGCCAGCAGCGATACCCTAGCGGGATCAGGCGAGCAGTACTTC
TRBD1,TRBJ2-5,TRBV5-1,NA,CASSLDARTGGGRQETQYF,TGCGCCAGCAGCTTGGATGCCCGGACAGGGGGCGGGCGTCAAGAGACCCAGTACTTC
NA,TRBJ2-3,TRBV14,NA,CASSQGFGGSLDTQYF,TGTGCCAGCAGCCAAGGGTTTGGGGGGAGTCTGGATACGCAGTATTTT
NA,TRBJ2-7,TRBV4-3,NA,CASSEAWGTTGTYEQYF,TGCGCCAGCAGCGAAGCTTGGGGAACGACTGGGACTTACGAGCAGTACTTC
TRBD2,TRBJ2-7,TRBV7-9,NA,CASSGGTSGSLTYEQYF,TGTGCCAGCAGCGGAGGGACTAGCGGGAGTCTTACCTACGAGCAGTACTTC
NA,TRBJ2-5,TRBV5-1,NA,CASSLVRETQYF,TGCGCCAGCAGTTTGGTTCGAGAGACCCAGTACTTC
NA,TRBJ1-3,TRBV9,NA,CASSVEEWADSGNTIYF,TGTGCCAGCAGCGTAGAGGAATGGGCAGACTCTGGAAACACCATATATTTT
TRBD1,TRBJ2-1,TRBV5-1,NA,CASSLWGQGLGNEQFF,TGCGCCAGCAGCTTGTGGGGACAGGGGCTGGGCAATGAGCAGTTCTTC
NA,TRBJ2-7,TRBV10-1,NA,CASQDSINEQYF,TGCGCCAGCCAAGACAGTATCAACGAGCAGTACTTC
TRBD2,TRBJ2-1,TRBV11-2,NA,CASSTLASGSDEQFF,TGTGCCAGCAGCACCCTCGCTAGCGGGAGCGATGAGCAGTTCTTC
NA,TRBJ2-1,TRBV20-1,NA,CSARGGTGQFF,TGCAGTGCTAGGGGGGGGACAGGGCAGTTCTTC
NA,TRBJ1-1,TRBV20-1,NA,CSARDYTEAFF,TGCAGTGCTAGAGACTACACTGAAGCTTTCTTT
TRBD2,TRBJ2-5,TRBV27,NA,CASSLNHLTSGRGETQYF,TGTGCCAGCAGTTTAAACCACCTAACTAGCGGGAGAGGTGAGACCCAGTACTTC
NA,TRBJ1-5,TRBV30,NA,CAWSPGPPSQPQHF,TGTGCCTGGAGCCCTGGGCCGCCGAGCCAGCCCCAGCATTTT
TRBD2,TRBJ2-1,TRBV6-5,NA,CASRQGLAGGNEQFF,TGTGCCAGCAGACAGGGACTAGCAGGGGGGAATGAGCAGTTCTTC
TRBD2,TRBJ2-7,TRBV12-5,once,CASGLVARGLAASGHEQYF,TGTGCTAGTGGTTTGGTAGCCAGGGGACTAGCGGCATCTGGGCACGAGCAGTACTTC
TRBD2,TRBJ2-1,TRBV10-3,few,CAITGLGDYNEQFF,TGTGCCATCACCGGACTAGGGGACTACAATGAGCAGTTCTTC
TRBD1,TRBJ2-5,TRBV10-2,NA,CASRPSGTGRQETQYF,TGCGCCAGCAGGCCTTCCGGGACAGGGAGACAAGAGACCCAGTACTTC
TRBD1,TRBJ2-7,TRBV9,NA,CASSARQGSYEQYF,TGTGCCAGCAGCGCCCGACAGGGTTCCTACGAGCAGTACTTC
TRBD1,TRBJ1-1,TRBV5-1,NA,CASSSDTGGPNTEAFF,TGCGCCAGCAGCTCCGACACAGGGGGCCCCAACACTGAAGCTTTCTTT
TRBD1,TRBJ2-7,TRBV5-1,NA,CASSRSPSIPGQGYEQYF,TGCGCCAGCAGCAGGTCACCGTCGATCCCGGGACAGGGGTACGAGCAGTACTTC
TRBD1,TRBJ1-3,TRBV2,once,CASRGGTGVGNTIYF,TGTGCCAGCAGGGGCGGGACAGGGGTTGGAAACACCATATATTTT
NA,TRBJ2-7,TRBV7-2,NA,CASSLATTGYYEQYF,TGTGCCAGCAGCTTAGCAACAACAGGGTACTACGAGCAGTACTTC
TRBD2,TRBJ2-7,TRBV5-1,NA,CASSRRLAGESYEQYF,TGCGCCAGCAGCCGCCGACTAGCGGGAGAATCCTACGAGCAGTACTTC
NA,TRBJ1-2,TRBV7-9,NA,CASSLVSGNYGYTF,TGTGCCAGCAGCTTAGTGTCCGGGAACTATGGCTACACCTTC
NA,TRBJ1-5,TRBV2,NA,CASSATHSSNQPQHF,TGTGCCAGCAGTGCGACTCACTCCAGCAATCAGCCCCAGCATTTT
NA,TRBJ1-2,TRBV30,NA,CAWSGQGYGYTF,TGTGCCTGGAGTGGGCAGGGTTACGGCTACACCTTC